This T cell receptor (beta chain) was captured in a study of blood T cell repertoires in COVID-19. The length of the CDR3 is 15 residues. In germline, CDR1 is SGHTA, CDR2 FQGNSA. Trimming left V 6 bases short and J 5 bases short, with 17 bases between. Generated by immunoSEQ multiplex PCR, the TCRdb table keeps only in-frame clones and is missing some. The sample consists of 200,000 to 250,000 clones, about four fifths of them appearing once. The sequence came from a woman aged 40 to 50 who had recovered from COVID-19. Sample: PBMCs or T cells enriched from blood (not recorded which). This chain joins TRBV7-2 and TRBJ2-1; D gene ambiguous. The CDR3 sequence is CASSHSRQRDNEQFF. CDR3 in DNA: TGTGCCAGCAGTCACTCGAGGCAGCGAGACAATGAGCAGTTCTTC.